This T cell receptor (beta chain) originates from a study of a mutant IDH1 vaccine in newly diagnosed glioma. Study conclusions and caveats: Immune responses induced by the vaccine were seen in 93.3% of patients, spanning multiple MHC alleles.

Clones were sequenced by immunoSEQ multiplex PCR, and TCRdb holds only the in-frame ones, with some missing. The sample holds tens of thousands of clones; about four fifths are singletons and the top ten take 5% to 7%. Time point: week 35, safety follow-up. Doses consisted of 300 ug of mutant IDH1 20-mer peptide each, paired with topical imiquimod. Note on this clone: No antigen is known for it.

The receptor was isolated from a man aged 40-49 years with glioma. The sample in question was PBMCs, obtained from a glioma patient whose treatment included an IDH1 peptide vaccine.

The CDR3 here is CASSQAHRGRTEAFF. The CDR3 region has the DNA TGCGCCAGCAGCCAGGCCCACAGGGGGAGGACTGAAGCTTTCTTT. The chain uses TRBV4-1 and TRBJ1-1, with 8 bases fitting TRBD1. Per the germline V gene, CDR1 is MGHRA and CDR2 is YSYEKL. The V segment lost 3 bases and the J segment 5 bases; nucleotides outside the gene matches: 8. The CDR3 runs to 15 residues.